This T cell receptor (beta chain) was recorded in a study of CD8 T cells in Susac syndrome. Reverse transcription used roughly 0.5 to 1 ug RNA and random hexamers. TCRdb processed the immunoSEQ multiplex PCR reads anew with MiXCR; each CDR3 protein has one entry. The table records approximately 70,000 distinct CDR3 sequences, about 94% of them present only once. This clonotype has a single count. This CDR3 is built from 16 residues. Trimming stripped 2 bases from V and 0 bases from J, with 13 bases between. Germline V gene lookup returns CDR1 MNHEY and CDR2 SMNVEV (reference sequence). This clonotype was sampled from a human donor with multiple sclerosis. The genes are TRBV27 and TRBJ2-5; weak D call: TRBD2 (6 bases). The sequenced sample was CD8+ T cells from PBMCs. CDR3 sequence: CASSLAGWGYQETQYF. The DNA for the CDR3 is TGTGCCAGCAGTTTAGCGGGATGGGGGTACCAAGAGACCCAGTACTTC.